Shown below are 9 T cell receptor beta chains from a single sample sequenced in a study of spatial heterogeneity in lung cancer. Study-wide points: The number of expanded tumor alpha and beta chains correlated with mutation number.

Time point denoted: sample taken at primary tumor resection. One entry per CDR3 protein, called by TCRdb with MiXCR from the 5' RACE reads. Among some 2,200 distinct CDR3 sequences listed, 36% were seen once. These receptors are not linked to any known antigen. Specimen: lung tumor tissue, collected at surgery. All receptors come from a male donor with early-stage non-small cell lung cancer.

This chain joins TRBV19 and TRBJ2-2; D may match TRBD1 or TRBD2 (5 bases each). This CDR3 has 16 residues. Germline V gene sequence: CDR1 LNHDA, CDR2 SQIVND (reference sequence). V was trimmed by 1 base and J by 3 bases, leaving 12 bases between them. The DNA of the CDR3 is TGTGCCAGTAGTATAGTAGTACTGGGGGACACCGGGGAGCTGTTTTTT. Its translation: CASSIVVLGDTGELFF.

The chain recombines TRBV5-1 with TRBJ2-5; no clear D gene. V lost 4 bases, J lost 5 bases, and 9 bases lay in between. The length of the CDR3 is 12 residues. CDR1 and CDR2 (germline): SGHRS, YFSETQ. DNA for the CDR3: TGCGCCAGCAGCCCCCTGGGGGAGACCCAGTACTTC. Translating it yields CASSPLGETQYF.

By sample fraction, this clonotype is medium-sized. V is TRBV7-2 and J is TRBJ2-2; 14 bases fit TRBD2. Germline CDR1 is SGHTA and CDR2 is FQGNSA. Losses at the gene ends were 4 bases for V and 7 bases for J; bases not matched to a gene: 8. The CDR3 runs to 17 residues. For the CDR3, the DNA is TGTGCCAGCAGCTGGGCCGGGACTAGCGGGAGAGGCGGGGAGCTGTTTTTT. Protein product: CASSWAGTSGRGGELFF.

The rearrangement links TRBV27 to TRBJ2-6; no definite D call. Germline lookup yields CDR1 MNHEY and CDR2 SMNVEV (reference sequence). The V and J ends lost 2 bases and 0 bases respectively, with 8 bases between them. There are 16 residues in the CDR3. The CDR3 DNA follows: TGTGCCAGCAGTTTAATGCGAGGCTCTGGGGCCAACGTCCTGACTTTC. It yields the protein CASSLMRGSGANVLTF.

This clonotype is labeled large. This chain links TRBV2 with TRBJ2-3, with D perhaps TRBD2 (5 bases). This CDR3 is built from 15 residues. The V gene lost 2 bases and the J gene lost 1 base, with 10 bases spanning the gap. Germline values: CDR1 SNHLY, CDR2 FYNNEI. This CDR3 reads CASSEKRHRTDTQYF. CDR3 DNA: TGTGCCAGCAGTGAAAAGCGGCATCGCACAGATACGCAGTATTTT.

CDR3 nucleotides: TGTGCCAGCTCACCAAGGCCAGCAGAGTACAATGAGCAGTTCTTC. Encoded protein: CASSPRPAEYNEQFF. The rearrangement joins TRBV18 to TRBJ2-1, with no clear D. The CDR3 is made up of 15 amino acids. CDR1 KGHSH and CDR2 LQKENI come from the germline V gene. The ends were cut back, 2 bases at V and 4 bases at J, with 12 bases in the middle.

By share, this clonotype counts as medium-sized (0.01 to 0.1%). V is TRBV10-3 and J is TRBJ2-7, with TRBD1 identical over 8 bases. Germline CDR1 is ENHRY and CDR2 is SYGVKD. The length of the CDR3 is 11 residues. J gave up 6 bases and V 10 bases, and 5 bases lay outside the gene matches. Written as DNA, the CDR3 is TGTGCCACTCGTCAGGGGGCCGAGCAGTACTTC. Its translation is CATRQGAEQYF.

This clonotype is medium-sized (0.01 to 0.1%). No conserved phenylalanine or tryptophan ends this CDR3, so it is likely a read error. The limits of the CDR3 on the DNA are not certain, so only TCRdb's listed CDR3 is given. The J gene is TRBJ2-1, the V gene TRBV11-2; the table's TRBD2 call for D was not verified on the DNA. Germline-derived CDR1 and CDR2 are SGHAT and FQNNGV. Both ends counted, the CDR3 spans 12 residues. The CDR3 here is CASSLNRGPLVL.

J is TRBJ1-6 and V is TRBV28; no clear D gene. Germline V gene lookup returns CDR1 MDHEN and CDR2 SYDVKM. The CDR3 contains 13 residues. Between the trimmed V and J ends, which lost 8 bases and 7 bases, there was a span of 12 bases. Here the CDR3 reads CASRAFRNSPLHF. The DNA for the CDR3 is TGTGCCAGCCGCGCTTTCCGAAATTCACCCCTCCACTTT.